Below, one T cell receptor (beta chain) is given with its context. Looked up from germline, CDR1 is SEHNR and CDR2 is FQNEAQ (reference sequence). The ends were cut back, 4 bases at V and 4 bases at J, with 14 bases in the middle. The length of the CDR3 is 15 residues. The sample belongs to a study of sequential checkpoint blockade in melanoma. The table came from immunoSEQ multiplex PCR; TCRdb's copy has only in-frame clones and leaves some out. The sample holds more than 4,000 clones, around 80% seen once. Treatment in this sample: randomized to nivolumab then ipilimumab (arm A) or the reverse (arm B).

This clonotype was sampled from a human donor with melanoma. The sample consisted of CD8+ T cells sorted from blood (inferred from file names), taken from a patient given nivolumab and ipilimumab in sequence. The chain carries TRBV7-9 and TRBJ1-3, with D perhaps TRBD1 (6 bases). As DNA, the CDR3 is TGTGCCAGCAGCTCGAGGGACACTCAAGGAAACACCATATATTTT. This codes for CASSSRDTQGNTIYF.